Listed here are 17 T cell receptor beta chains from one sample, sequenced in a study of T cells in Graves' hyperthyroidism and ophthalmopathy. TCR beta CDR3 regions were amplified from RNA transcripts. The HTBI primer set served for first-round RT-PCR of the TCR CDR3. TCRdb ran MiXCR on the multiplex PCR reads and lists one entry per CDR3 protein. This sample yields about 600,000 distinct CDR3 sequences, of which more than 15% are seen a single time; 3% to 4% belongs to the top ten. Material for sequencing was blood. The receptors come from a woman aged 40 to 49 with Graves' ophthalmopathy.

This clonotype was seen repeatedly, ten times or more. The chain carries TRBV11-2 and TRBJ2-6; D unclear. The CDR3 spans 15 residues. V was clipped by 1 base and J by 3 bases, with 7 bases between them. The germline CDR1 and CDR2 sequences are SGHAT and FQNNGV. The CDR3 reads CASSLAGFGANVLTF. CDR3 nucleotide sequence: TGTGCCAGCAGCTTAGCCGGGTTTGGGGCCAACGTCCTGACTTTC.

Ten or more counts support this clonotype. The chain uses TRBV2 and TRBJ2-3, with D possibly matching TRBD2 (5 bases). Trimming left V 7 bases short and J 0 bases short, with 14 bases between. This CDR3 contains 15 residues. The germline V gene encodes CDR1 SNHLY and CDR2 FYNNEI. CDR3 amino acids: CASKSGLASTDTQYF. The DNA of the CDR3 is TGTGCCAGCAAGAGTGGACTCGCTAGCACAGATACGCAGTATTTT.

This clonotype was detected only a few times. The CDR3 loop reads CASSENRNTEAFF. The CDR3 bases are TGCGCCAGCAGTGAGAACAGGAACACTGAAGCTTTCTTT. The gene calls are TRBV10-1 and TRBJ1-1; D remains unclear. CDR1 is WNHNN, CDR2 SYGVQD, per germline (reference sequence). This CDR3 comprises 13 residues. V dropped 2 bases and J dropped 1 base, with 5 bases sitting between them.

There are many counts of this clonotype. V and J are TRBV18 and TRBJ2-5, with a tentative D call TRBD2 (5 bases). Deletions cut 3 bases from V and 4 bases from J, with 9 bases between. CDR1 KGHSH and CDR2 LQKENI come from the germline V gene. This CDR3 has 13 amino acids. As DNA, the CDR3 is TGTGCCAGCTCACCCACCGAGGGAGAGACCCAGTACTTC. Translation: CASSPTEGETQYF. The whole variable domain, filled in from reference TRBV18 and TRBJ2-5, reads NAGVMQNPRHLVRRRGQEARLRCSPMKGHSHVYWYRQLPEEGLKFMVYLQKENIIDESGMPKERFSAEFPKEGPSILRIQQVVRGDSAAYFCASSPTEGETQYFGPGTRLLVL.

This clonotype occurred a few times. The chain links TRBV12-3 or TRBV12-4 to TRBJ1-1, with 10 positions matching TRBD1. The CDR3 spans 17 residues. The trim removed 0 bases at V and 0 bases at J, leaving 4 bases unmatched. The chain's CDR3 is CASSLAGTGALNTEAFF. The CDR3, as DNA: TGTGCCAGCAGTTTAGCCGGGACAGGGGCCCTGAACACTGAAGCTTTCTTT.

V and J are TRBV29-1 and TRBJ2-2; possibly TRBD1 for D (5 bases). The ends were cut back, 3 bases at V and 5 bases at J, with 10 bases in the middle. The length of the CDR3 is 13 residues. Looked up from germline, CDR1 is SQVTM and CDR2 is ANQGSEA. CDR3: CSVDRGRTGELFF. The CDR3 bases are TGCAGCGTTGATAGGGGAAGAACCGGGGAGCTGTTTTTT.

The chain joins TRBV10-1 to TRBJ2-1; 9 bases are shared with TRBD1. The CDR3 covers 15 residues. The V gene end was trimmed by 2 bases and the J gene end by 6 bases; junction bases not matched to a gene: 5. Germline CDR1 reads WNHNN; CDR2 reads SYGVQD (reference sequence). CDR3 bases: TGCGCCAGCAGTGAGCCCGGACAGGGGTGCAATGAGCAGTTCTTC. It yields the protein CASSEPGQGCNEQFF.

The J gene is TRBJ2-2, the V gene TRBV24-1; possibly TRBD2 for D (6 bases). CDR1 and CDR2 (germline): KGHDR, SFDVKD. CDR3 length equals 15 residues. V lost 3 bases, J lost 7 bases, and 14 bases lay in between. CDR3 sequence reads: CATSDPGTLGGELFF. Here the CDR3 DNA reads TGTGCCACCAGTGATCCCGGGACTTTAGGCGGGGAGCTGTTTTTT.

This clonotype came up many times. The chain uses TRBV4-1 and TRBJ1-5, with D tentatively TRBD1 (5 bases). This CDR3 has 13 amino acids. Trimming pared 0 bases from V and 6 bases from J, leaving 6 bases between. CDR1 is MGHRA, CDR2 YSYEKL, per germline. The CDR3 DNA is TGCGCCAGCAGCCAAGATAGGGGTCAGCCCCAGCATTTT. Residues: CASSQDRGQPQHF.

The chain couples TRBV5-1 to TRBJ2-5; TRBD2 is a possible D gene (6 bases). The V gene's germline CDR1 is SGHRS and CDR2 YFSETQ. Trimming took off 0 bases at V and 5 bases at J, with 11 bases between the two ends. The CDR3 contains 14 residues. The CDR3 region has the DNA TGCGCCAGCAGCTTGGTACTAGCAGGGGAGACCCAGTACTTC. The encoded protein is CASSLVLAGETQYF.

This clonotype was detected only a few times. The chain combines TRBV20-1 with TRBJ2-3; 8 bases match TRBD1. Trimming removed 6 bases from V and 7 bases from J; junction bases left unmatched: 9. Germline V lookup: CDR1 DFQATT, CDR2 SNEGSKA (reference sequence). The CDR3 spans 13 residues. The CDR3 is CSAHRQGTNTQYF. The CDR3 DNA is TGCAGTGCCCACAGACAGGGGACAAATACGCAGTATTTT.

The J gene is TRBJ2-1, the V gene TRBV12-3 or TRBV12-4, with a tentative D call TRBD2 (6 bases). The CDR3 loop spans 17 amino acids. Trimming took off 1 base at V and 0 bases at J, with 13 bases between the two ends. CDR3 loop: CASSLGAGSSSYNEQFF. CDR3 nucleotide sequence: TGTGCCAGCAGTTTAGGTGCGGGGTCAAGCTCCTACAATGAGCAGTTCTTC.

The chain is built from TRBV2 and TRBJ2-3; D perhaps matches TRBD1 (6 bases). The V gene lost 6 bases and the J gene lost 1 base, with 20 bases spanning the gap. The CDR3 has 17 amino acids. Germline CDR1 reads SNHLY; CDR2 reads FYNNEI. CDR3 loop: CASSLPLGAVGTDTQYF. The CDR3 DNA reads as TGTGCCAGCAGCCTACCCCTGGGGGCGGTCGGCACAGATACGCAGTATTTT.

DNA of the CDR3: TGTGCCAGCAGTTTATTTTCCTCCAATCAGCCCCAGCATTTT. Translation: CASSLFSSNQPQHF. The chain uses TRBV27 and TRBJ1-5; D is undetermined. V lost 1 base, J lost 3 bases, and 7 bases lay in between. This CDR3 has 14 residues. The germline gives CDR1 MNHEY, CDR2 SMNVEV (reference sequence).

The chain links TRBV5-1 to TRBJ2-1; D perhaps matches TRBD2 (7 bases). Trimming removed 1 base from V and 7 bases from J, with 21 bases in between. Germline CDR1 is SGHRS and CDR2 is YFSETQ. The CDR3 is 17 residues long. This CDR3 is CASSLRTGGGARNEQFF. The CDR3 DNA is TGCGCCAGCAGCTTGCGAACCGGCGGGGGCGCGAGAAATGAGCAGTTCTTC.

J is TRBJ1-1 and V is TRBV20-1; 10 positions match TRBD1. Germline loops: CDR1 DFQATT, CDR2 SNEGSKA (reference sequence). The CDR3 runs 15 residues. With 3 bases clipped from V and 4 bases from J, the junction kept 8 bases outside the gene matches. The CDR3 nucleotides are TGCAGTGCTAGGACAGGGGGCGCCTCGGCCACTGAAGCTTTCTTT. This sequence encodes CSARTGGASATEAFF.

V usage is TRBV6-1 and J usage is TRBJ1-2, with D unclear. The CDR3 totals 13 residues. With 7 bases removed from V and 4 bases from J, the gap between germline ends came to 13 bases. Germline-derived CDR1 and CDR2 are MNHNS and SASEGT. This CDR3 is CASTPGPFYGYTF. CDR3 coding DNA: TGTGCCAGCACCCCCGGCCCCTTCTATGGCTACACCTTC.